The rows below give T cell receptor beta chains drawn from one sample of a study of blood T cells in healthy people across ages. MiXCR, run by TCRdb on the 5' RACE reads, gives a single entry per CDR3 protein. This table has 1.5 million to 2 million distinct CDR3 sequences, approximately 30% appearing once. Material: blood. The source of these receptors is a woman in her 30s in good health. Both conserved end residues are part of each CDR3. Each record gives: clone size, V gene, CDR3 length, D gene, J gene, CDR3 protein, CDR3 DNA. D genes are given only for firm matches. Size is omitted from some rows. Given values are once, few, many or a class for expanded clones.

abundance: many
v_gene: TRBV5-1
len: 15
d_gene: -
j_gene: TRBJ2-6
CDR3aa: CASNLGNTGANVLTF
CDR3nt: TGCGCCAGCAACCTAGGGAACACTGGGGCCAACGTCCTGACTTTC

abundance: -
v_gene: TRBV5-1
len: 15
d_gene: -
j_gene: TRBJ2-5
CDR3aa: CASRLGGWSKETQYF
CDR3nt: TGCGCCAGCAGGCTCGGGGGCTGGAGCAAAGAGACCCAGTACTTC

abundance: few
v_gene: TRBV14
len: 15
d_gene: TRBD2
j_gene: TRBJ2-7
CDR3aa: CASSPVAGRNAEQYF
CDR3nt: TGTGCCAGCAGCCCAGTAGCGGGGAGAAATGCCGAGCAGTACTTC

abundance: many
v_gene: TRBV12-5
len: 16
d_gene: -
j_gene: TRBJ2-5
CDR3aa: CASGLVLQEYQETQYF
CDR3nt: TGTGCTAGTGGTTTGGTACTCCAGGAGTACCAAGAGACCCAGTACTTC

abundance: few
v_gene: TRBV6-5
len: 16
d_gene: TRBD1
j_gene: TRBJ2-2
CDR3aa: CASSYSRTGGTGELFF
CDR3nt: TGTGCCAGCAGTTACTCTCGGACAGGGGGCACCGGGGAGCTGTTTTTT

abundance: few
v_gene: TRBV20-1
len: 13
d_gene: -
j_gene: TRBJ2-1
CDR3aa: CSAPDTGPNEQFF
CDR3nt: TGCAGTGCTCCAGATACAGGACCCAATGAGCAGTTCTTC

abundance: few
v_gene: TRBV7-2
len: 18
d_gene: -
j_gene: TRBJ2-1
CDR3aa: CASSLIRSPSGRSNEQFF
CDR3nt: TGTGCCAGCAGCTTAATTAGGTCCCCTAGTGGGAGGAGCAATGAGCAGTTCTTC

abundance: -
v_gene: TRBV6-6
len: 14
d_gene: TRBD2
j_gene: TRBJ2-7
CDR3aa: CASSASGTYNEQYF
CDR3nt: TGTGCCAGCAGTGCTAGCGGGACCTACAATGAGCAGTACTTC

abundance: few
v_gene: TRBV4-3
len: 14
d_gene: TRBD1
j_gene: TRBJ1-4
CDR3aa: CASEQDRNNQKLFF
CDR3nt: TGCGCCAGTGAACAGGACAGGAACAATCAAAAACTGTTTTTT

abundance: many
v_gene: TRBV18
len: 15
d_gene: TRBD1
j_gene: TRBJ2-7
CDR3aa: CASSPRGTGSYEQYF
CDR3nt: TGTGCCAGCAGTCCGAGGGGGACAGGGTCCTACGAGCAGTACTTC

abundance: -
v_gene: TRBV6-5
len: 15
d_gene: -
j_gene: TRBJ2-2
CDR3aa: CASSYARAGTGELFF
CDR3nt: TGTGCCAGCAGTTACGCCCGAGCAGGAACCGGGGAGCTGTTTTTT

abundance: few
v_gene: TRBV3-1
len: 17
d_gene: -
j_gene: TRBJ1-1
CDR3aa: CASSQEAQGRRSTEAFF
CDR3nt: TGTGCCAGCAGCCAAGAGGCTCAGGGGCGAAGGAGCACTGAAGCTTTCTTT

abundance: -
v_gene: TRBV20-1
len: 13
d_gene: -
j_gene: TRBJ2-1
CDR3aa: CSAKGAPKETQFF
CDR3nt: TGCAGTGCTAAGGGAGCCCCCAAAGAGACCCAGTTCTTC

abundance: few
v_gene: TRBV12-3/TRBV12-4
len: 13
d_gene: -
j_gene: TRBJ1-5
CDR3aa: CASSMGGDQPQHF
CDR3nt: TGTGCCAGCAGCATGGGTGGGGATCAGCCCCAGCATTTT

abundance: few
v_gene: TRBV6-5
len: 15
d_gene: -
j_gene: TRBJ2-2
CDR3aa: CASSYGGSYTGELFF
CDR3nt: TGTGCCAGCAGTTACGGGGGGAGCTACACCGGGGAGCTGTTTTTT

abundance: -
v_gene: TRBV4-1
len: 15
d_gene: -
j_gene: TRBJ1-2
CDR3aa: CASSQDKGEIYGYTF
CDR3nt: TGCGCCAGCAGCCAAGACAAGGGAGAAATCTATGGCTACACCTTC

abundance: few
v_gene: TRBV28
len: 16
d_gene: -
j_gene: TRBJ2-5
CDR3aa: CASSSMEAVNQETQYF
CDR3nt: TGTGCCAGCAGTTCCATGGAGGCGGTGAATCAAGAGACCCAGTACTTC

abundance: few
v_gene: TRBV7-2
len: 15
d_gene: TRBD2
j_gene: TRBJ2-1
CDR3aa: CASSALAGDQVEQFF
CDR3nt: TGTGCCAGCAGCGCGTTAGCGGGGGACCAAGTCGAGCAGTTCTTC

abundance: few
v_gene: TRBV2
len: 12
d_gene: -
j_gene: TRBJ2-1
CDR3aa: CASSEEGSEQFF
CDR3nt: TGTGCCAGCAGTGAGGAGGGAAGTGAGCAGTTCTTC

abundance: -
v_gene: TRBV28
len: 15
d_gene: TRBD1
j_gene: TRBJ2-7
CDR3aa: CASSLVLTGEYEQYF
CDR3nt: TGTGCCAGCAGTTTAGTATTGACAGGGGAGTACGAGCAGTACTTC

abundance: few
v_gene: TRBV4-1
len: 13
d_gene: -
j_gene: TRBJ1-4
CDR3aa: CASSQNQAGKLFF
CDR3nt: TGCGCCAGCAGCCAAAATCAGGCCGGAAAACTGTTTTTT

abundance: few
v_gene: TRBV29-1
len: 15
d_gene: -
j_gene: TRBJ1-1
CDR3aa: CSVEDGGTVNTEAFF
CDR3nt: TGCAGCGTTGAAGATGGGGGGACGGTGAACACTGAAGCTTTCTTT

abundance: -
v_gene: TRBV7-9
len: 15
d_gene: -
j_gene: TRBJ2-3
CDR3aa: CASSKTGYSADTQYF
CDR3nt: TGTGCCAGCAGCAAAACAGGGTATAGCGCAGATACGCAGTATTTT

abundance: -
v_gene: TRBV7-2
len: 20
d_gene: TRBD2
j_gene: TRBJ2-5
CDR3aa: CASSRPKAGGLNLAKNMQYF
CDR3nt: TGTGCCAGCAGCCGCCCCAAGGCGGGAGGGTTAAATTTGGCCAAAAACATGCAGTACTTC

abundance: -
v_gene: TRBV5-1
len: 14
d_gene: -
j_gene: TRBJ2-5
CDR3aa: CASSPLVLGETRYF
CDR3nt: TGCGCCAGCAGCCCCCTCGTACTTGGAGAGACCCGGTACTTC

abundance: -
v_gene: TRBV12-3/TRBV12-4
len: 13
d_gene: TRBD1
j_gene: TRBJ2-7
CDR3aa: CASRSTGGREQYF
CDR3nt: TGTGCCAGCAGATCAACAGGGGGTAGGGAGCAGTACTTC

abundance: few
v_gene: TRBV12-3/TRBV12-4
len: 16
d_gene: TRBD1
j_gene: TRBJ1-5
CDR3aa: CASRLGQAWGNQPQHF
CDR3nt: TGTGCCAGCAGATTAGGACAGGCCTGGGGCAATCAGCCCCAGCATTTT